A selection of T cell receptor beta chains follows, all from one sample in a study of shared clonotypes between healthy human individuals. The method was immunoSEQ multiplex PCR; TCRdb's version includes in-frame clones alone and lacks a portion of them. This table holds 1,500,000 or so clones, 98% found once. Specimen: naive CD4+ T cells sorted from blood. These TCRs come from a man in his thirties or forties in good health. Each CDR3 is given with its conserved first and last residue. D genes are given only for firm matches. Clone sizes are given selectively: once, few, many, or a class where the clone is expanded.

v_gene	j_gene	abundance	d_gene	CDR3aa	CDR3nt
TRBV6-5	TRBJ2-5	once	TRBD1	CASSRTGLGETQYF	TGTGCCAGCAGTCGGACAGGGTTGGGAGAGACCCAGTACTTC
TRBV27	TRBJ2-3	NA	NA	CASSSPSLRNTQYF	TGTGCCAGCAGTTCCCCCTCCCTGAGGAATACGCAGTATTTT
TRBV11-3	TRBJ2-7	NA	TRBD2	CASSLVTGLVTYEQYF	TGTGCCAGCAGCTTAGTCACGGGACTAGTTACCTACGAGCAGTACTTC
TRBV11-2	TRBJ2-3	NA	NA	CASSLAAHTDTQYF	TGTGCCAGCAGCTTAGCGGCTCACACAGATACGCAGTATTTT
TRBV7-9	TRBJ2-7	NA	NA	CASSLAQEGRAYEQYF	TGTGCCAGCAGCTTAGCGCAAGAAGGCAGGGCGTACGAGCAGTACTTC
TRBV6-6	TRBJ1-1	NA	NA	CASSYSGGNTEAFF	TGTGCCAGCAGTTACTCAGGAGGGAACACTGAAGCTTTCTTT
TRBV15	TRBJ2-7	few	NA	CATSRDPGAYEQYF	TGTGCCACCAGCAGAGATCCGGGGGCCTACGAGCAGTACTTC
TRBV5-1	TRBJ2-2	NA	NA	CASIWTPNTGELFF	TGCGCCAGCATCTGGACTCCCAACACCGGGGAGCTGTTTTTT
TRBV4-1	TRBJ2-1	NA	TRBD2	CASSQGQTSGGSYNEQFF	TGCGCCAGCAGCCAAGGTCAAACTAGCGGGGGATCCTACAATGAGCAGTTCTTC
TRBV19	TRBJ1-1	NA	NA	CASSMVWKGNTEAFF	TGTGCCAGTAGTATGGTGTGGAAGGGGAACACTGAAGCTTTCTTT
TRBV9	TRBJ1-2	NA	TRBD1	CASSGQGHPNYGYTF	TGTGCCAGCAGCGGACAGGGACATCCTAACTATGGCTACACCTTC
TRBV5-4	TRBJ2-4	NA	TRBD1	CASSLETGYSIQYF	TGTGCCAGCAGCTTAGAGACAGGGTACAGCATTCAGTACTTC
TRBV19	TRBJ1-5	NA	TRBD1	CASSRQGADQPQHF	TGTGCCAGTAGTCGACAGGGGGCCGATCAGCCCCAGCATTTT
TRBV15	TRBJ2-5	NA	NA	CATSRPRRRQETQYF	TGTGCCACCAGCAGACCCCGTAGGAGACAAGAGACCCAGTACTTC
TRBV5-1	TRBJ2-1	NA	NA	CASREGNEQFF	TGCGCCAGCAGGGAGGGCAATGAGCAGTTCTTC
TRBV9	TRBJ1-2	once	NA	CASSLMEGGGYTF	TGTGCCAGCAGCCTGATGGAGGGTGGTGGCTACACCTTC
TRBV11-1	TRBJ2-7	NA	TRBD2	CASSSSVLATEQYF	TGTGCCAGCAGCTCCTCCGTACTAGCGACCGAGCAGTACTTC
TRBV28	TRBJ1-2	few	NA	CASSPAFSGYTF	TGTGCCAGCAGCCCAGCGTTTAGTGGCTACACCTTC
TRBV2	TRBJ2-1	NA	TRBD2	CASTPLVSGRTRRGEQFF	TGTGCCAGCACCCCTTTAGTTAGCGGGAGGACTCGAAGAGGTGAGCAGTTCTTC
TRBV29-1	TRBJ1-1	NA	TRBD1	CSVHPTRGQGAVDTEAFF	TGCAGCGTTCATCCAACCCGGGGACAGGGGGCCGTGGACACTGAAGCTTTCTTT
TRBV11-2	TRBJ2-7	NA	TRBD1	CASSLAGGTYEQYF	TGTGCCAGCAGCTTGGCAGGGGGAACCTACGAGCAGTACTTC
TRBV28	TRBJ2-2	NA	TRBD2	CASSLTASGETGELFF	TGTGCCAGCAGTTTAACGGCTAGCGGAGAAACCGGGGAGCTGTTTTTT
TRBV7-8	TRBJ2-7	NA	TRBD2	CASSFSGTRSEQYF	TGTGCCAGCAGCTTCTCCGGGACTAGATCCGAGCAGTACTTC
TRBV5-1	TRBJ2-1	NA	NA	CASSVGAGINNEQFF	TGCGCCAGCAGCGTTGGAGCCGGGATAAACAATGAGCAGTTCTTC
TRBV21-1	TRBJ2-5	NA	NA	CASSAHWDQETQYF	TGTGCCAGCAGCGCACATTGGGACCAAGAGACCCAGTACTTC
TRBV7-3	TRBJ2-1	NA	NA	CASSRRSSGSGDEQFF	TGTGCCAGCAGCCGTAGGAGTAGCGGTAGTGGGGATGAGCAGTTCTTC
TRBV30	TRBJ2-7	NA	TRBD1	CAWRRTGTAYEQYF	TGTGCCTGGAGAAGAACCGGGACAGCCTACGAGCAGTACTTC
TRBV5-1	TRBJ2-1	NA	TRBD2	CASSLEASGSWNEQFF	TGCGCCAGCAGCTTGGAGGCTAGCGGGAGTTGGAATGAGCAGTTCTTC
TRBV7-6	TRBJ2-3	once	NA	CASSLGTGAGVADTQYF	TGTGCCAGCAGCTTAGGAACAGGGGCGGGAGTGGCAGATACGCAGTATTTT
TRBV29-1	TRBJ2-2	NA	TRBD1	CSVAPGQVGAGELFF	TGCAGCGTTGCCCCGGGACAGGTTGGCGCCGGGGAGCTGTTTTTT
TRBV7-6	TRBJ2-3	NA	NA	CASSLLGLVGGRTDTQYF	TGTGCCAGCAGCTTGCTGGGTTTGGTCGGGGGACGCACAGATACGCAGTATTTT
TRBV29-1	TRBJ1-1	once	NA	CSVEGQLFTEAFF	TGCAGCGTTGAAGGTCAGCTTTTCACTGAAGCTTTCTTT
TRBV5-1	TRBJ2-1	NA	TRBD2	CASSLSGSNHNEQFF	TGCGCCAGCAGCTTAAGCGGGAGCAATCACAATGAGCAGTTCTTC
TRBV16	TRBJ2-7	NA	NA	CASSSFTGRYEQYF	TGTGCCAGCAGCTCTTTCACAGGGCGCTACGAGCAGTACTTC
TRBV28	TRBJ2-5	NA	TRBD1	CASNRGRWETQYF	TGTGCCAGTAACAGGGGGCGCTGGGAGACCCAGTACTTC
TRBV12-5	TRBJ2-1	NA	NA	CASGLVAGSGQFF	TGTGCTAGTGGTTTGGTAGCCGGGTCGGGGCAGTTCTTC
TRBV5-8	TRBJ2-1	once	NA	CASSFQGITWEQFF	TGTGCCAGCAGCTTCCAGGGGATTACGTGGGAGCAGTTCTTC
TRBV7-9	TRBJ1-1	NA	NA	CASSPFGFEAFF	TGTGCCAGCAGCCCCTTCGGCTTTGAAGCTTTCTTT
TRBV25-1	TRBJ2-7	once	NA	CASSGSAGKGYEQYF	TGTGCCAGCAGTGGTTCGGCAGGGAAGGGGTACGAGCAGTACTTC
TRBV2	TRBJ1-4	NA	TRBD1	CASSEEGQGGEKLFF	TGTGCCAGCAGTGAAGAGGGACAGGGTGGTGAAAAACTGTTTTTT
TRBV6-1	TRBJ2-7	NA	NA	CASSEVVRPPYEQYF	TGTGCCAGCAGTGAGGTTGTGAGACCGCCCTACGAGCAGTACTTC
TRBV14	TRBJ2-4	NA	NA	CASSQVVGKINIQYF	TGTGCCAGCAGCCAAGTGGTGGGGAAGATAAACATTCAGTACTTC
TRBV25-1	TRBJ2-2	NA	TRBD2	CASTGTSAYAGELFF	TGTGCCAGCACCGGGACTAGCGCTTACGCCGGGGAGCTGTTTTTT
TRBV7-9	TRBJ1-2	once	TRBD1	CASSRTGGDGYTF	TGTGCCAGCAGCCGGACAGGGGGTGATGGCTACACCTTC
TRBV6-5	TRBJ1-4	NA	NA	CASSLQGRRNEKLFF	TGTGCCAGCAGCCTCCAGGGTCGGCGGAATGAAAAACTGTTTTTT
TRBV7-6	TRBJ2-2	NA	NA	CASSLRGSSPLLGELFF	TGTGCCAGCAGCCTTAGGGGCTCAAGCCCCCTCCTCGGGGAGCTGTTTTTT
TRBV18	TRBJ1-2	NA	NA	CASSSRDTDGYGYTF	TGTGCCAGCTCATCCAGGGATACGGATGGCTATGGCTACACCTTC
TRBV20-1	TRBJ2-1	NA	NA	CSVRDDEQFF	TGCAGTGTCCGCGATGATGAGCAGTTCTTC
TRBV6-4	TRBJ1-2	NA	NA	CASKRWQVIGYTF	TGTGCCAGCAAGCGGTGGCAGGTTATCGGCTACACCTTC
TRBV5-1	TRBJ2-7	NA	NA	CASSLGWEYEQYF	TGCGCCAGCAGCTTGGGATGGGAGTACGAGCAGTACTTC
TRBV7-9	TRBJ2-7	NA	TRBD2	CASSPTSGPYEQYF	TGTGCCAGCAGCCCCACTAGCGGACCCTACGAGCAGTACTTC
TRBV4-1	TRBJ1-1	once	NA	CTSSRDTEAFF	TGCACCAGCAGCCGAGACACTGAAGCTTTCTTT
TRBV4-3	TRBJ2-1	NA	NA	CASSQEGNEQFF	TGCGCCAGCAGCCAAGAGGGGAATGAGCAGTTCTTC
TRBV4-1	TRBJ1-5	NA	NA	CASSLGAGGYQPQHF	TGCGCCAGCAGCCTCGGGGCCGGCGGATATCAGCCCCAGCATTTT
TRBV2	TRBJ1-2	NA	NA	CASALGGANYGYTF	TGTGCCAGCGCCTTGGGGGGAGCTAACTATGGCTACACCTTC
TRBV5-1	TRBJ2-5	NA	NA	CASSLDGVGQETQYF	TGCGCCAGCAGCTTGGATGGGGTGGGGCAAGAGACCCAGTACTTC
TRBV7-8	TRBJ1-5	NA	TRBD1	CASSPSRAGGGQPQHF	TGTGCCAGCAGCCCGAGCCGGGCAGGGGGCGGTCAGCCCCAGCATTTT
TRBV5-1	TRBJ2-1	once	TRBD1	CASSGTGTGYNEQFF	TGCGCCAGCAGCGGAACCGGGACAGGCTACAATGAGCAGTTCTTC